This T cell receptor beta chain was profiled in a study of cytomegalovirus exposure and HLA in healthy donors. Study overall: In terms of ancestry, the Caucasian-associated cluster contained roughly 81% of the roughly 400 genotyped donors. General study findings and limits: A later analysis reported that several of the most significant clusters appeared to be linked to common viral pathogens, among them Epstein-Barr virus.

Both 60 Vbeta primers and 13 Jbeta primers went into the PCR. In the authors' workflow: Roughly 80 million unique TCR beta chains, about 10 million of them shared, were counted by a later analysis. The data were produced by immunoSEQ multiplex PCR, yet TCRdb's version contains in-frame clones alone and is incomplete. D and trimming were read from the DNA, whereas the V and J calls and clone size are those reported in that table. The data hold 100,000 to 150,000 clones, with 75% to 90% observed a single time. The study sampled nominally healthy donors, though unrecorded immune exposures were likely. This clone was seen more than once but under ten times. Antigen unknown. The material sequenced was PBMCs. The receptor's source is a woman between 35 and 50 years old in good health and CMV-seronegative.

The CDR3 nucleotides are TGTGCCAGCAGTGAATCCGGGAAGTACGAGCAGTACTTC. The encoded protein is CASSESGKYEQYF. The rearrangement uses TRBV2 and TRBJ2-7; a weak D match, TRBD2 (5 bases). V was shortened by 2 bases and J by 4 bases, with 9 bases between the two germline ends. Germline V gives CDR1 SNHLY, CDR2 FYNNEI. This CDR3 contains 13 residues.